The rows below give T cell receptor beta chains drawn from one sample of a study of cytomegalovirus exposure and HLA in healthy donors. Data came from immunoSEQ multiplex PCR; TCRdb stores just in-frame clones and leaves some out. The sample has about 150,000 clones; about 68% are singletons. Sequences were obtained from PBMCs. The receptors stem from a man aged 18 to 35 in good health and CMV-seronegative. The CDR3 runs from the conserved cysteine through the conserved F or W.

v_gene: TRBV4-1
CDR3aa: CASSQSPVAGVEGTQYF

v_gene: TRBV18
CDR3aa: CASSPPQGYGEAFF

v_gene: TRBV2
CDR3aa: CASSLQALNEKLFF

v_gene: TRBV5-4
CDR3aa: CALGRGDYNEQFF

v_gene: TRBV30
CDR3aa: CAWDTGSETQYF

v_gene: TRBV29-1
CDR3aa: CSVEARTNEQFF

v_gene: TRBV5-4
CDR3aa: CASSLRLASPYEQYF

v_gene: TRBV4-3
CDR3aa: CASSHPQGLNEKLFF

v_gene: TRBV7-8
CDR3aa: CASSLTGSSYNEQFF

v_gene: TRBV14
CDR3aa: CASSLSGTSYEQYF

v_gene: TRBV11-2
CDR3aa: CASSSTRGRETQYF

v_gene: TRBV7-2
CDR3aa: CASSQRGHEQYF

v_gene: TRBV25-1
CDR3aa: CASSKSAASSPYNEQFF

v_gene: TRBV7-9
CDR3aa: CASSLGLAVNTDTQYF

v_gene: TRBV18
CDR3aa: CASSPPGLAAREQYF

v_gene: TRBV7-2
CDR3aa: CASSLTLGLNYGYTF

v_gene: TRBV29-1
CDR3aa: CSVEGTASYNEQFF

v_gene: TRBV10-1
CDR3aa: CASRRDSSTDTQYF

v_gene: TRBV5-1
CDR3aa: CASSWDSPRETQYF

v_gene: TRBV4-1
CDR3aa: CASSQAGGRPDTQYF

v_gene: TRBV6-5
CDR3aa: CASSRTGGGYNEQFF

v_gene: TRBV2
CDR3aa: CASSVERESDTQYF

v_gene: TRBV13
CDR3aa: CASSLGPTEFNQPQHF

v_gene: TRBV5-1
CDR3aa: CASSGGNTEAFF

v_gene: TRBV27
CDR3aa: CASSLSNRGSVGYEQYF

v_gene: TRBV21-1
CDR3aa: CASSRTGADTQYF

v_gene: TRBV11-2
CDR3aa: CASSFKAGGPYEQYF

v_gene: TRBV27
CDR3aa: CASSVTGEAKNIQYF

v_gene: TRBV4-3
CDR3aa: CASSFIRGSHEQYF